The 25 T cell receptor beta chains presented below share a single source sample, sequenced in a study of T-cell memory formation after mild COVID-19. Using its own MiXCR run on the 5' RACE reads, TCRdb lists one record per CDR3 protein. The top ten hold 1.1% of the sample, which has approximately 60,000 distinct CDR3 sequences, 9.3% seen once. The sample consisted of PBMCs or a T cell subset sorted from them (not recorded which). These receptors came from a young man who had mild COVID-19 (a few samples of this study predate the infection). Cell type and time point are not known.

This clonotype came up a few times. The rearrangement links TRBV11-2 to TRBJ1-6; D not resolved. The CDR3 extends over 15 amino acids. The ends were cut back, 1 base at V and 0 bases at J, with 4 bases in the middle. CDR1 is SGHAT and CDR2 is FQNNGV in the germline V gene. Here the CDR3 reads CASSLGSSYNSPLHF. CDR3 DNA sequence: TGTGCCAGCAGCTTAGGGAGCTCCTATAATTCACCCCTCCACTTT.

In this sample, this clonotype turned up a few times. The CDR3 bases are TGTGCCAGCAGTGAATCGACAGGGGGCTATGGCTACACCTTC. Translation: CASSESTGGYGYTF. The chain couples TRBV2 to TRBJ1-2, with 9 bases matching TRBD1. From germline, CDR1 is SNHLY and CDR2 FYNNEI. J was trimmed by 4 bases and V by 2 bases; bases with no gene match: 2. The CDR3 has 14 amino acids.

The J gene is TRBJ2-7, the V gene TRBV7-9, with 9 bases lining up with TRBD1. V lost 6 bases to trimming and J lost 4 bases; unmatched junction nucleotides: 7. This CDR3 comprises 14 residues. The V gene's germline CDR1 is SEHNR and CDR2 FQNEAQ (reference sequence). The CDR3 reads CASSTTGGGYEQYF. CDR3 bases: TGTGCCAGCAGTACTACAGGGGGCGGATACGAGCAGTACTTC.

This clonotype appeared many times. The chain joins TRBV20-1 to TRBJ2-6; tentative D call: TRBD1 (5 bases). CDR3 length equals 14 residues. Germline V gene lookup returns CDR1 DFQATT and CDR2 SNEGSKA (reference sequence). V was cut by 6 bases and J by 0 bases, with 9 bases left in between. The CDR3 here is CSARESSGANVLTF. The CDR3 nucleotides are TGCAGTGCCAGGGAATCCTCTGGGGCCAACGTCCTGACTTTC.

The rearrangement joins TRBV20-1 to TRBJ1-1; 9 nucleotides line up with TRBD1. Germline V lookup: CDR1 DFQATT, CDR2 SNEGSKA (reference sequence). With V trimmed by 6 bases and J by 5 bases, 13 bases remained unmatched. The CDR3 sequence is 15 residues long. The CDR3 spells CSAPDQGQGGTEAFF. The DNA of the CDR3 is TGCAGTGCCCCCGACCAGGGACAGGGAGGAACTGAAGCTTTCTTT.

This clonotype has ten or more counts. The gene calls are TRBV7-8 and TRBJ2-3; D gene ambiguous. CDR3 length equals 13 residues. Trimming cost V 6 bases and J 2 bases, with 9 bases left between them. Per germline, CDR1 SGHVS and CDR2 FQNEAQ. Here the CDR3 reads CASSRDNTDTQYF. In nucleotides, the CDR3 is TGTGCCAGCAGTCGCGACAACACAGATACGCAGTATTTT.

Many counts were recorded for this clonotype. The chain links TRBV7-6 to TRBJ2-5; D remains unclear. The CDR3 loop spans 15 amino acids. Germline loops: CDR1 SGHVS, CDR2 FNYEAQ. V lost 5 bases to trimming and J lost 5 bases, with 18 bases between them. Here the CDR3 DNA reads TGTGCCAGCAGCCCATACGACACTGGTCGGGAGACCCAGTACTTC. It is translated as CASSPYDTGRETQYF.

This sequence joins TRBV4-3 and TRBJ2-3; no definite D call. This CDR3 is 13 amino acids long. Trimming took 0 bases from V and 5 from J, leaving 6 bases between them. In germline, CDR1 is LGHNA, CDR2 YSLEER. CDR3 coding DNA: TGCGCCAGCAGCCAAGACACGGTAGATACGCAGTATTTT. This codes for CASSQDTVDTQYF.

This chain links TRBV5-1 with TRBJ1-3, with a possible D match to TRBD1 (5 bases). Between the trimmed V and J ends, which lost 0 bases and 6 bases, there was a span of 10 bases. Germline V CDR1 and CDR2: SGHRS, YFSETQ. The CDR3 extends over 14 amino acids. The CDR3 is CASSLVTGLNTIYF. The CDR3 bases are TGCGCCAGCAGCTTGGTAACAGGACTAAACACCATATATTTT.

This clonotype appeared a few times. The J gene is TRBJ2-7, the V gene TRBV3-1, with D perhaps matching TRBD1 (6 bases). Germline values: CDR1 LGHDT, CDR2 YNNKEL (reference sequence). CDR3 length equals 16 residues. V gave up 1 base and J gave up 0 bases, with 13 bases separating them. The CDR3 sequence is CASSQALGQTSYEQYF. CDR3 DNA sequence: TGTGCCAGCAGCCAAGCACTAGGACAGACCTCCTACGAGCAGTACTTC.

V and J are TRBV7-2 and TRBJ1-2; D uncertain. The V gene's germline CDR1 is SGHTA and CDR2 FQGNSA. The CDR3 extends over 14 amino acids. Trimming took 1 base from V and 6 from J, leaving 12 bases between them. The CDR3: CASSLGQVPDGYTF. DNA for the CDR3: TGTGCCAGCAGCTTAGGGCAGGTCCCAGATGGCTACACCTTC.

J is TRBJ2-5 and V is TRBV4-2; D might be TRBD1 (6 bases). There are 15 residues in the CDR3. The germline V gene has CDR1 LGHNA and CDR2 YNFKEQ. V gave up 1 base and J gave up 5 bases, with 14 bases separating them. CDR3 DNA sequence: TGTGCCAGCAGCCAAGCCTTTACAAGGGGGGAGACCCAGTACTTC. The encoded protein is CASSQAFTRGETQYF.

This clonotype was picked up a small number of times. The J gene is TRBJ1-1, the V gene TRBV20-1; D is possibly TRBD1 (6 bases). CDR1 and CDR2 (germline): DFQATT, SNEGSKA (reference sequence). Trimming left V 0 bases short and J 4 bases short, with 12 bases between. CDR3 length equals 14 residues. The CDR3, as DNA: TGCAGTGCTAGAGATGAGGGGGGGTCCACTGAAGCTTTCTTT. Protein: CSARDEGGSTEAFF.

This clonotype was seen ten or more times. The CDR3 here is CASSDQPANTGELFF. The CDR3 DNA is TGTGCCAGCAGTGATCAACCCGCGAACACCGGGGAGCTGTTTTTT. This sequence joins TRBV25-1 and TRBJ2-2, with D hard to call. Trimming took 3 bases from V and 0 from J, leaving 8 bases between them. Germline assignment: CDR1 MGHDK and CDR2 SYGVNS. The CDR3 extends over 15 amino acids.

A few counts support this clonotype. This chain joins TRBV5-1 and TRBJ1-6; tentatively, D is TRBD1 (6 bases). The germline V gene has CDR1 SGHRS and CDR2 YFSETQ. This CDR3 region has 15 residues. V lost 4 bases and J 7 bases, leaving 15 bases between the germline ends. CDR3 protein: CASSGQGLRNSPLHF. The CDR3 DNA reads TGCGCCAGCAGCGGCCAGGGGCTACGCAATTCACCCCTCCACTTT.

The genes are TRBV15 and TRBJ2-2, with 10 positions matching TRBD2. V shed 3 bases, J shed 2 bases, and the junction held 6 bases outside the gene matches. Germline V CDR1 and CDR2: LNHNV, YYDKDF (reference sequence). The CDR3 spans 17 residues. CDR3 residues: CATSRVAGGFNTGELFF. In DNA, the CDR3 is TGTGCCACCAGCAGGGTAGCGGGGGGCTTTAACACCGGGGAGCTGTTTTTT.

V usage is TRBV11-2 and J usage is TRBJ2-3, with 10 nucleotides matching TRBD2. The CDR3 spans 16 residues. CDR1 is SGHAT, CDR2 FQNNGV, per germline. With 4 bases clipped from V and 2 bases from J, the junction kept 6 bases outside the gene matches. The CDR3 DNA reads TGTGCCAGCAGCTCGGCTAGCGGGAGAACCACAGATACGCAGTATTTT. This encodes CASSSASGRTTDTQYF.

This clonotype was seen a handful of times. At one boundary the junction diverges from the germline segment, which might be a read error. The CDR3 DNA follows: TGTGCCAGCAACTTGTGGGGGGGCAACGATGAGCAGTTCTTC. Protein product: CASNLWGGNDEQFF. The J gene is TRBJ2-1, the V gene TRBV5-8, with D maybe TRBD2 (7 bases). This CDR3 has 14 amino acids. Germline V gene lookup returns CDR1 SGHTS and CDR2 YDEGEE.

This clonotype was found a few times. V is TRBV9 and J is TRBJ1-5; D unresolved. Trimming cost V 5 bases and J 2 bases, with 8 bases left between them. This CDR3 is built from 13 residues. Germline-derived CDR1 and CDR2 are SGDLS and YYNGEE. CDR3 nucleotides: TGTGCCAGCAGTCTGGCGGGCAATCAGCCCCAGCATTTT. Encoded protein: CASSLAGNQPQHF.

This clonotype was detected many times. The V gene is TRBV4-2, the J gene TRBJ1-4; TRBD1 matches at 7 bases. Per germline, CDR1 LGHNA and CDR2 YNFKEQ. The CDR3 runs 16 residues. V lost 4 bases to trimming and J lost 6 bases; unmatched junction nucleotides: 11. The CDR3 bases are TGTGCCAGCAGCCCTTCGCGACAGGGCGCCGATGAAAAACTGTTTTTT. This encodes CASSPSRQGADEKLFF.

The rearrangement uses TRBV7-3 and TRBJ2-3, with 8 bases aligning to TRBD1. V dropped 3 bases and J dropped 2; count of bases not matched to a gene: 4. The CDR3 has 15 residues. CDR1 is SGHTA and CDR2 is FQGTGA in the germline V gene. The CDR3 here is CASSFRQGPTDTQYF. CDR3 DNA: TGTGCCAGCAGCTTTAGACAGGGGCCCACAGATACGCAGTATTTT.

This clonotype was seen a handful of times. The chain links TRBV7-2 to TRBJ1-5, with D unclear. From germline, CDR1 is SGHTA and CDR2 FQGNSA. The length of the CDR3 is 14 residues. Trimming took 2 bases from V and 0 from J, leaving 5 bases between them. CDR3 nucleotides: TGTGCCAGCAGCTTATGGGGTAGCAATCAGCCCCAGCATTTT. Protein: CASSLWGSNQPQHF.

This clonotype occurred a few times. The V and J genes are TRBV4-1 and TRBJ2-3, with 9 bases matching TRBD2. CDR3 size: 15 residues. CDR1 is MGHRA, CDR2 YSYEKL, per germline. V shed 5 bases, J shed 1 base, and the junction held 4 bases outside the gene matches. The CDR3 is CASSGSGGRTDTQYF. CDR3 bases: TGCGCCAGCAGCGGGAGCGGGGGGCGCACAGATACGCAGTATTTT.

This clonotype is medium-sized within its sample. J is TRBJ2-1 and V is TRBV5-1, with TRBD2 matching 11 bases. The V segment lost 4 bases and the J segment 5 bases; nucleotides outside the gene matches: 8. CDR3 length: 16 residues. CDR1 is SGHRS and CDR2 is YFSETQ in the germline V gene. CDR3 region: CASSRSLAGAHNEQFF. The CDR3 bases are TGCGCCAGCAGCCGATCACTAGCGGGGGCCCACAATGAGCAGTTCTTC.

This clonotype was picked up many times. The chain employs TRBV20-1 and TRBJ2-7; no definite D call. The CDR3 totals 11 residues. The germline gives CDR1 DFQATT, CDR2 SNEGSKA (reference sequence). V shed 3 bases and J shed 0 bases, with 3 bases lying between them. The CDR3 is CSASGSYEQYV. The CDR3 nucleotides read TGCAGTGCTAGCGGCTCCTACGAGCAGTACGTC.